A single sample gave rise to the 31 T cell receptor beta chains below, sequenced in a study of shared clonotypes between healthy human individuals. The naive CD8 subset, CD45RO-negative cells positively selected for CCR7, excluded terminally differentiated effector memory CD45RA+ cells. Only in-frame clones appear in the TCRdb table, and some are missing; sequencing was by immunoSEQ multiplex PCR. The data hold 1.5 million to 2.5 million clones, with about 94% observed a single time. The sample consisted of naive CD8+ T cells sorted from blood. All receptors come from a man younger than 30 in good health.

The V and J genes are TRBV9 and TRBJ2-7; 7 nucleotides line up with TRBD1. Looked up from germline, CDR1 is SGDLS and CDR2 is YYNGEE. CDR3 length: 14 residues. Unmatched junction bases numbered 6, after V lost 3 bases and J lost 3 bases. CDR3 sequence (DNA): TGTGCCAGCAGCGCCCATGGACAGGACTACGAGCAGTACTTC. Protein product: CASSAHGQDYEQYF.

The chain uses TRBV30 and TRBJ2-6; 7 nucleotides match TRBD1. This CDR3 contains 17 residues. CDR1 and CDR2 from the germline V gene are GTSNPN and SVGIG (reference sequence). The J segment lost 0 bases and the V segment lost 4 bases, leaving 9 bases of the junction unmatched. CDR3 residues: CAWISTGADSGANVLTF. The DNA of the CDR3 is TGTGCCTGGATATCCACAGGGGCCGACTCTGGGGCCAACGTCCTGACTTTC.

The rearrangement uses TRBV19 and TRBJ1-1, with 8 bases lining up with TRBD1. J lost 4 bases, V lost 5 bases, and 9 bases had no gene match. In germline, CDR1 is LNHDA, CDR2 SQIVND (reference sequence). The CDR3 extends over 15 amino acids. In DNA, the CDR3 is TGTGCCAGTAGTGTTGACAGGGGTCTCCTCACTGAAGCTTTCTTT. The encoded protein is CASSVDRGLLTEAFF.

The chain links TRBV28 to TRBJ1-3; the D is unclear. The V end was cut by 3 bases, the J end by 2 bases, with 5 bases between. This CDR3 comprises 13 residues. Germline CDR1 reads MDHEN; CDR2 reads SYDVKM. In DNA form, the CDR3 reads TGTGCCAGCAGTTTTTCGCCTGGAAACACCATATATTTT. Its protein product is CASSFSPGNTIYF.

Concerning this clone: This sample also contains other DNA sequences that code for the same CDR3. The V call is TRBV10-3, the J call TRBJ1-1; weak D call: TRBD1 (5 bases). Trimming cost V 4 bases and J 2 bases, with 11 bases left between them. The germline V gene encodes CDR1 ENHRY and CDR2 SYGVKD. This CDR3 spans 14 amino acids. The DNA for the CDR3 is TGTGCCATCAGTGTTGGAGGGGTAAACACTGAAGCTTTCTTT. It is translated as CAISVGGVNTEAFF.

The chain carries TRBV4-2 and TRBJ1-2; 9 bases line up with TRBD1. From germline, CDR1 is LGHNA and CDR2 YNFKEQ. The J segment lost 5 bases and the V segment lost 1 base, leaving 5 bases of the junction unmatched. CDR3 length: 15 residues. This chain's CDR3 is CASSQAWDREYGYTF. The CDR3 coding sequence is TGTGCCAGCAGCCAAGCCTGGGACAGGGAATATGGCTACACCTTC.

The chain employs TRBV13 and TRBJ1-4; 7 bases line up with TRBD1. Unmatched junction bases numbered 9, after V lost 5 bases and J lost 6 bases. Germline values: CDR1 PRHDT, CDR2 FYEKMQ (reference sequence). The CDR3 has 15 amino acids. In DNA, the CDR3 is TGTGCCAGCAGCATGAGGGACAGCTACGATGAAAAACTGTTTTTT. Translated, it gives CASSMRDSYDEKLFF.

The V and J genes are TRBV9 and TRBJ1-2; D is possibly TRBD1 (5 bases). V was shortened by 4 bases and J by 6 bases, with 16 bases between the two germline ends. Germline CDR1 reads SGDLS; CDR2 reads YYNGEE. The CDR3 has 14 amino acids. The CDR3 nucleotides are TGTGCCAGCAGCTCTCCCGGGGGAACCAATGGCTACACCTTC. This gives the protein CASSSPGGTNGYTF.

CDR3 in amino acids: CASKVGDSDTQYF. The DNA of the CDR3 is TGCGCCAGCAAGGTAGGGGATTCAGATACGCAGTATTTT. V usage is TRBV5-1 and J usage is TRBJ2-3; D is perhaps TRBD1 (5 bases). Between the trimmed V and J ends, which lost 6 bases and 4 bases, there was a span of 12 bases. CDR3 length equals 13 residues. Germline assignment: CDR1 SGHRS and CDR2 YFSETQ.

This chain connects TRBV4-2 to TRBJ2-3; TRBD2 aligns across 9 bases. The V gene's germline CDR1 is LGHNA and CDR2 YNFKEQ. V shed 0 bases and J 3 bases; nucleotides not matched to a gene: 7. This CDR3 contains 17 residues. The DNA for the CDR3 is TGTGCCAGCAGCCAAGAAGAGCGGGGGGCGGAGACAGATACGCAGTATTTT. Protein sequence: CASSQEERGAETDTQYF.

This clone was picked up many times. This chain links TRBV4-1 with TRBJ2-7, with a tentative D call TRBD1 (6 bases). CDR1 and CDR2 (germline): MGHRA, YSYEKL. With 2 bases removed from V and 6 bases from J, the gap between germline ends came to 14 bases. The CDR3 extends over 14 amino acids. DNA for the CDR3: TGCGCCAGCAGCCAACCATCCACAGGGTCCGAGCAGTACTTC. Translating it yields CASSQPSTGSEQYF.

This chain joins TRBV2 and TRBJ1-5, with TRBD1 matching 8 bases. The CDR3 contains 14 residues. Germline V gene sequence: CDR1 SNHLY, CDR2 FYNNEI. V shed 6 bases, J shed 6 bases, and the junction held 7 bases outside the gene matches. Here the CDR3 reads CASSVGQGVQPQHF. CDR3 bases: TGTGCCAGCAGCGTCGGACAGGGCGTTCAGCCCCAGCATTTT.

The rearrangement links TRBV2 to TRBJ1-2; maybe TRBD1 (5 bases). Trimming stripped 10 bases from V and 8 bases from J, with 20 bases between. CDR1 and CDR2 (germline): SNHLY, FYNNEI. The CDR3 length is 13 residues. The CDR3 nucleotides are TGTGCCAACCGGGCCGAGGGGAGGGAAGGCTACACCTTC. It is translated as CANRAEGREGYTF. Full variable domain (rest looked up from reference TRBV2 and TRBJ1-2): EPEVTQTPSHQVTQMGQEVILRCVPISNHLYFYWYRQILGQKVEFLVSFYNNEISEKSEIFDDQFSVERPDGSNFTLKIRSTKLEDSAMYFCANRAEGREGYTFGSGTRLTVV.

The chain links TRBV25-1 to TRBJ2-7; TRBD1 aligns across 7 bases. There are 12 residues in the CDR3. The junction had 4 bases not matched to a gene; V was cut back by 6 bases and J by 5 bases. Germline loops: CDR1 MGHDK, CDR2 SYGVNS. The CDR3 loop is CASSDRDNEQYF. The CDR3 DNA reads as TGTGCCAGCAGCGACAGGGACAACGAGCAGTACTTC.

This rearrangement joins TRBV9 to TRBJ2-1; D gene uncertain. V dropped 2 bases and J dropped 7 bases, with 13 bases sitting between them. Germline CDR1 SGDLS, CDR2 YYNGEE. The CDR3 length is 14 residues. The CDR3 loop is CASSVIIPVNEQFF. In DNA, the CDR3 is TGTGCCAGCAGCGTGATAATTCCGGTGAATGAGCAGTTCTTC.

The CDR3 is CASSPDTSGSSYNEQFF. CDR3 DNA: TGTGCCAGCAGTCCGGACACTAGCGGGAGCTCCTACAATGAGCAGTTCTTC. The chain combines TRBV27 with TRBJ2-1; the match to TRBD2 covers 11 bases. Germline V CDR1 and CDR2: MNHEY, SMNVEV (reference sequence). The CDR3 consists of 17 residues. The V gene end was trimmed by 5 bases and the J gene end by 0 bases; junction bases not matched to a gene: 6.

Worth noting for this clone: The same CDR3 is also encoded by other DNA sequences in this sample. This chain uses TRBV5-1 with TRBJ2-7, with TRBD2 matching over 8 bases. Losses at the gene ends were 0 bases for V and 0 bases for J; bases not matched to a gene: 5. Germline assignment: CDR1 SGHRS and CDR2 YFSETQ. The CDR3 has 16 amino acids. The CDR3 sequence: CASSLGLAGSSYEQYF. The CDR3, as DNA: TGCGCCAGCAGCTTGGGATTAGCGGGAAGCTCCTACGAGCAGTACTTC.

This chain joins TRBV7-9 and TRBJ2-7; maybe TRBD2 (6 bases). This CDR3 comprises 15 residues. Germline V gene data show CDR1 as SEHNR and CDR2 as FQNEAQ (reference sequence). V lost 3 bases and J lost 0, with 12 bases in between. CDR3 bases: TGTGCCAGCAGCTTTCCCGCGGGACCCTCCTACGAGCAGTACTTC. It specifies CASSFPAGPSYEQYF. The entire variable domain, with the rest obtained from reference TRBV7-9 and TRBJ2-7, is as follows: DTGVSQNPRHKITKRGQNVTFRCDPISEHNRLYWYRQTLGQGPEFLTYFQNEAQLEKSRLLSDRFSAERPKGSFSTLEIQRTEQGDSAMYLCASSFPAGPSYEQYFGPGTRLTVT.

A remark on this clone: Other DNA sequences of this sample code for an identical CDR3. This chain joins TRBV7-9 and TRBJ1-1, with D unresolved. This CDR3 has 13 amino acids. Trimming took 3 bases from V and 4 from J, leaving 9 bases between them. Per the germline V gene, CDR1 is SEHNR and CDR2 is FQNEAQ (reference sequence). The CDR3 loop is CASSLGSTTEAFF. In DNA, the CDR3 is TGTGCCAGCAGCTTGGGCAGTACCACTGAAGCTTTCTTT.

The rearrangement links TRBV5-1 to TRBJ1-1, with TRBD1 identical over 8 bases. The CDR3 covers 15 residues. Germline trimming cut 0 bases from V and 11 bases from J; bases unmatched to any gene: 12. Germline V gene sequence: CDR1 SGHRS, CDR2 YFSETQ. The CDR3 protein is CASSLAGQGARRAFF. The CDR3 DNA reads TGCGCCAGCAGCTTGGCAGGACAGGGTGCCCGTAGGGCTTTCTTT.

The chain uses TRBV4-1 and TRBJ2-2; D uncertain. There are 12 residues in the CDR3. Looked up from germline, CDR1 is MGHRA and CDR2 is YSYEKL. V was clipped by 3 bases and J by 8 bases, with 7 bases between them. The CDR3 region is CASSHWKGELFF. CDR3 in DNA: TGCGCCAGCAGCCACTGGAAAGGGGAGCTGTTTTTT.

The sample holds a few counts of this clone. The V call is TRBV19, the J call TRBJ2-7, with no clear D. The CDR3 covers 13 residues. With 7 bases removed from V and 4 bases from J, the gap between germline ends came to 14 bases. Germline loops: CDR1 LNHDA, CDR2 SQIVND (reference sequence). The CDR3 protein is CASNYGHGYEQYF. DNA of the CDR3: TGTGCCAGTAATTATGGGCACGGTTACGAGCAGTACTTC.

In regard to this clone: In the same sample, other DNA sequences code for this CDR3. The chain couples TRBV14 to TRBJ2-7; D is possibly TRBD1 (6 bases). Germline CDR1 reads SGHDN; CDR2 reads FVKESK. V lost 3 bases, J lost 3 bases, and 6 bases lay in between. The CDR3 length is 12 residues. In nucleotides, the CDR3 is TGTGCCAGCAGCCAGACAGGCTACGAGCAGTACTTC. As protein: CASSQTGYEQYF.

The V and J genes are TRBV4-1 and TRBJ1-1, with TRBD1 matching 10 bases. The V gene end was trimmed by 3 bases and the J gene end by 1 base; junction bases not matched to a gene: 2. The CDR3 consists of 15 residues. Germline V lookup: CDR1 MGHRA, CDR2 YSYEKL. The CDR3, as DNA: TGCGCCAGCAGCCACCGACAGGGGGCGAACACTGAAGCTTTCTTT. Its translation: CASSHRQGANTEAFF.

A single count supports this clone. The CDR3: CASSVAPGTYGYTF. The CDR3 DNA is TGTGCCAGCAGCGTAGCCCCCGGGACCTATGGCTACACCTTC. V gene TRBV9 combines with J gene TRBJ1-2, with D tentatively TRBD1 (5 bases). Per the germline V gene, CDR1 is SGDLS and CDR2 is YYNGEE. Trimming took 0 bases from V and 4 from J, leaving 10 bases between them. The CDR3 covers 14 residues.

The chain employs TRBV6-5 and TRBJ2-2; D is perhaps TRBD1 or TRBD2 (5 bases each). The V end lost 11 bases, the J end lost 3 bases, and 10 bases lay between the germline ends. Germline CDR1 and CDR2: MNHEY and SVGAGI. This CDR3 comprises 12 residues. CDR3 nucleotide sequence: TGTGCCGCTGGGGACGACACCGGGGAGCTGTTTTTT. Translation: CAAGDDTGELFF.

This chain connects TRBV15 to TRBJ2-1; D unclear. Germline V CDR1 and CDR2: LNHNV, YYDKDF (reference sequence). CDR3 length equals 14 residues. V was shortened by 0 bases and J by 8 bases, with 11 bases between the two germline ends. CDR3 loop: CATSRDLGHDEQFF. CDR3 nucleotide sequence: TGTGCCACCAGCAGAGATCTTGGTCATGATGAGCAGTTCTTC.

About this clone: This specimen includes other DNA sequences encoding the same CDR3. The chain links TRBV27 to TRBJ2-1, with D unresolved. V dropped 2 bases and J dropped 0 bases, with 8 bases sitting between them. The CDR3 length is 15 residues. Germline V gives CDR1 MNHEY, CDR2 SMNVEV (reference sequence). The CDR3 nucleotides are TGTGCCAGCAGTTTAGTATATAGCTCCTACAATGAGCAGTTCTTC. Protein sequence: CASSLVYSSYNEQFF.

The gene calls are TRBV27 and TRBJ1-4; 12 nucleotides line up with TRBD1. The trim removed 8 bases at V and 3 bases at J, leaving 10 bases unmatched. Germline values: CDR1 MNHEY, CDR2 SMNVEV (reference sequence). This CDR3 contains 17 residues. The CDR3 loop is CASRGQGAFQANEKLFF. CDR3 in DNA: TGTGCCAGCCGGGGACAGGGGGCATTCCAGGCTAATGAAAAACTGTTTTTT.

The chain uses TRBV27 and TRBJ2-7, with D possibly being TRBD2 (5 bases). There are 15 residues in the CDR3. Germline V gene data show CDR1 as MNHEY and CDR2 as SMNVEV (reference sequence). Trimming left V 4 bases short and J 0 bases short, with 13 bases between. The CDR3 nucleotides read TGTGCCAGCAGTTCCCACTCGGGGTCCTCCTACGAGCAGTACTTC. Protein product: CASSSHSGSSYEQYF.

This clone showed up just once. This chain uses TRBV15 with TRBJ2-7; weak D call: TRBD1 (5 bases). The CDR3 has 17 amino acids. Trimming pared 5 bases from V and 2 bases from J, leaving 22 bases between. Germline values: CDR1 LNHNV, CDR2 YYDKDF (reference sequence). As DNA, the CDR3 is TGTGCCACCAGCGCCGACCACATGACAGTGGATGCCTACGAGCAGTACTTC. As protein: CATSADHMTVDAYEQYF.